What follows are 22 T cell receptor beta chains derived from one specimen sequenced in a study of cytomegalovirus exposure and HLA in healthy donors. Use of 60 Vbeta and 13 Jbeta primers characterized the PCR. Measured with immunoSEQ multiplex PCR; TCRdb has only the in-frame clones, and not every one. The table shows some 180,000 clones, with 70% to 90% occurring only once. The sample comprised PBMCs. The receptors shown here come from a man aged 30 to 45 in good health and CMV-seropositive.

A remark on this clone: Different DNA sequences within this sample yield the same CDR3. The gene calls are TRBV7-9 and TRBJ2-5; TRBD1 aligns across 10 bases. Germline values: CDR1 SEHNR, CDR2 FQNEAQ (reference sequence). The CDR3 loop spans 16 amino acids. V trimming: 5 bases; J trimming: 4 bases; junction bases outside the gene matches: 10. This CDR3 is CASSLGQGVESETQYF. In nucleotides, the CDR3 is TGTGCCAGCAGCCTCGGACAGGGGGTAGAATCAGAGACCCAGTACTTC.

This rearrangement joins TRBV2 to TRBJ2-2; TRBD1 agrees at 9 bases. The trim removed 6 bases at V and 2 bases at J, leaving 4 bases unmatched. The CDR3 consists of 15 residues. Germline CDR1 and CDR2: SNHLY and FYNNEI. CDR3 in DNA: TGTGCCAGCAGCCTCACAGGGGGCAACACCGGGGAGCTGTTTTTT. Translated: CASSLTGGNTGELFF.

This clone was observed a single time. This chain uses TRBV11-3 with TRBJ2-3; 8 bases line up with TRBD2. Trimming removed 1 base from V and 3 bases from J; junction bases left unmatched: 6. CDR1 and CDR2 from the germline V gene are SGHNT and YENEEA. The CDR3 spans 16 residues. This chain's CDR3 is CASSLGGRLWTDTQYF. For the CDR3, the DNA is TGTGCCAGCAGCTTAGGCGGGAGGTTATGGACAGATACGCAGTATTTT. Drawing the rest from reference TRBV11-3 and TRBJ2-3, the complete variable domain is EAGVVQSPRYKIIEKKQPVAFWCNPISGHNTLYWYLQNLGQGPELLIRYENEEAVDDSQLPKDRFSAERLKGVDSTLKIQPAELGDSAVYLCASSLGGRLWTDTQYFGPGTRLTVL.

This chain uses TRBV6-5 with TRBJ2-5, with a weak D call TRBD1 (5 bases). Trimming pared 2 bases from V and 4 bases from J, leaving 14 bases between. The CDR3 has 15 amino acids. Germline values: CDR1 MNHEY, CDR2 SVGAGI. The CDR3: CASSYSGARAETQYF. The CDR3 DNA is TGTGCCAGCAGTTACAGTGGAGCCAGGGCAGAGACCCAGTACTTC.

The chain has TRBV7-9 and TRBJ2-3; 11 bases are shared with TRBD1. Germline CDR1 SEHNR, CDR2 FQNEAQ (reference sequence). The CDR3 runs 17 residues. With 4 bases clipped from V and 1 base from J, the junction kept 7 bases outside the gene matches. The CDR3 loop reads CASSSLRTGGRTDTQYF. The CDR3 DNA reads as TGTGCCAGCAGCTCGCTTCGGACAGGGGGCCGCACAGATACGCAGTATTTT.

The chain combines TRBV7-2 with TRBJ2-4; TRBD2 agrees at 12 bases. The CDR3 runs 17 residues. The V gene's germline CDR1 is SGHTA and CDR2 FQGNSA. V shed 6 bases and J 5 bases; nucleotides not matched to a gene: 11. CDR3 protein: CASRPLAGGKGENIQYF. The CDR3 nucleotides read TGTGCCAGCAGACCCCTAGCGGGGGGGAAAGGAGAAAACATTCAGTACTTC.

Note on this clone: At one end, the junction sequence differs from germline, possibly due to a read error. The sample holds other DNA sequences that translate to the same CDR3. The chain uses TRBV7-2 and TRBJ1-2, with D perhaps TRBD1 (6 bases). Germline V CDR1 and CDR2: SGHTA, FQGNSA. The CDR3 has 13 amino acids. The CDR3 sequence: CASSLIATGGYTF. Here the CDR3 DNA reads TGTGCCAGTAGCTTAATTGCCACAGGGGGCTACACCTTC.

J is TRBJ2-1 and V is TRBV6-5; 9 positions match TRBD2. Trimming at V came to 7 bases and at J to 6 bases, leaving 7 bases not matched to a gene. Germline CDR1 reads MNHEY; CDR2 reads SVGAGI. CDR3 length: 14 residues. The DNA of the CDR3 is TGTGCCAGCAATTCCCTAGCGGGGATCAATGAGCAGTTCTTC. Its protein is CASNSLAGINEQFF.

The chain is built from TRBV4-3 and TRBJ2-1; TRBD2 agrees at 7 bases. V gave up 4 bases and J gave up 0 bases; unmatched junction bases: 9. Germline V gene lookup returns CDR1 LGHNA and CDR2 YSLEER. There are 17 residues in the CDR3. For the CDR3, the DNA is TGCGCCAGCAGCCGGGTTTGGTCGGGAGGCTCCTACAATGAGCAGTTCTTC. This gives the protein CASSRVWSGGSYNEQFF.

This clone is a singleton in its sample. DNA for the CDR3: TGCAGCGTTGAAATCCGTGCGAACACCGGGGAGCTGTTTTTT. This gives the protein CSVEIRANTGELFF. This sequence joins TRBV29-1 and TRBJ2-2, with D unclear. Germline V lookup: CDR1 SQVTM, CDR2 ANQGSEA. The CDR3 is made up of 14 amino acids. The germline V and J ends were trimmed by 2 bases and 0 bases, with 7 bases remaining between them.

The chain recombines TRBV6-5 with TRBJ2-1; 7 nucleotides align to TRBD2. The CDR3 runs to 15 residues. Trimming took 7 bases from V and 7 from J; bases not matched to a gene: 13. Germline CDR1 is MNHEY and CDR2 is SVGAGI. CDR3 in DNA: TGTGCCAGCAAAATCCTAACTAGCGTTCCGAATGAGCAGTTCTTC. Translated, it gives CASKILTSVPNEQFF.

This clone appeared once. The J gene is TRBJ2-7, the V gene TRBV11-3; 7 bases align to TRBD1. The CDR3 extends over 16 amino acids. Germline V gene data show CDR1 as SGHNT and CDR2 as YENEEA. V trimming: 5 bases; J trimming: 1 base; junction bases outside the gene matches: 11. The CDR3 nucleotides read TGTGCCAGCAGCACGCGGACAGGTCGTCGTTCCTACGAGCAGTACTTC. Its translation: CASSTRTGRRSYEQYF.

This clone was found once. The chain carries TRBV6-1 and TRBJ2-1; possibly TRBD1 for D (7 bases). Germline V gene sequence: CDR1 MNHNS, CDR2 SASEGT. This CDR3 region has 15 residues. Trimming left V 4 bases short and J 3 bases short, with 13 bases between. The CDR3 sequence: CASSAGGSGYNEQFF. The DNA of the CDR3 is TGTGCCAGCAGTGCAGGGGGGTCTGGCTACAATGAGCAGTTCTTC.

CDR3 bases: TGTGCCAGCAGCCTCGGGTCCTCGAACTATGGCTACACCTTC. Translation gives CASSLGSSNYGYTF. The V call is TRBV7-9, the J call TRBJ1-2; D remains ambiguous. CDR3 length equals 14 residues. The V and J ends lost 5 bases and 2 bases respectively, with 12 bases between them. Per the germline V gene, CDR1 is SEHNR and CDR2 is FQNEAQ (reference sequence).

V and J are TRBV11-3 and TRBJ2-1; TRBD2 is a possible D gene (6 bases). The CDR3 has 14 amino acids. The germline V and J ends were trimmed by 1 base and 9 bases, with 13 bases remaining between them. CDR1 SGHNT and CDR2 YENEEA come from the germline V gene. CDR3 loop: CASSLVSGVGEQFF. The CDR3 DNA follows: TGTGCCAGCAGCTTAGTGTCGGGAGTGGGTGAGCAGTTCTTC.

V is TRBV21-1 and J is TRBJ2-7; no check of the table's D call, TRBD2, against the DNA was made. TRBV21-1 is marked as a pseudogene. CDR3 length: 15 residues. The CDR3 coding sequence is TGTGCCACCAAGCTAGCGGGGCCCAGCTCCTACGAGCAGTACTTC. Its protein is CATKLAGPSSYEQYF.

V usage is TRBV6-6 and J usage is TRBJ1-2; 8 bases fit TRBD1. Losses at the gene ends were 6 bases for V and 6 bases for J; bases not matched to a gene: 15. Germline CDR1 MNHNY, CDR2 SVGAGI (reference sequence). The CDR3 extends over 16 amino acids. The CDR3 sequence: CASSSPDSGGGDGYTF. For the CDR3, the DNA is TGTGCCAGCAGCTCGCCGGACTCAGGGGGCGGAGATGGCTACACCTTC.

This chain uses TRBV5-4 with TRBJ1-2; tentatively, D is TRBD1 (6 bases). The germline CDR1 and CDR2 sequences are SGHNT and YYREEE (reference sequence). The CDR3 covers 15 residues. V was shortened by 1 base and J by 2 bases, with 12 bases between the two germline ends. The CDR3 loop is CASSLSSTGNYGYTF. CDR3 nucleotides: TGTGCCAGCAGCTTGTCATCTACAGGGAACTATGGCTACACCTTC.

The V gene is TRBV5-1, the J gene TRBJ2-7; weak D call: TRBD1 (6 bases). V dropped 3 bases and J dropped 7 bases, with 20 bases sitting between them. This CDR3 has 15 amino acids. CDR1 is SGHRS and CDR2 is YFSETQ in the germline V gene. The CDR3 DNA is TGCGCCAGCAGCTCGGGCGCCGGGACATCGGAGGAGCAGTACTTC. Encoded protein: CASSSGAGTSEEQYF.

The chain has TRBV5-4 and TRBJ1-2; D remains ambiguous. Germline V gene data show CDR1 as SGHNT and CDR2 as YYREEE (reference sequence). The ends were cut back, 5 bases at V and 0 bases at J, with 8 bases in the middle. This CDR3 has 13 amino acids. CDR3 protein: CASSRETNYGYTF. The CDR3 nucleotides are TGTGCCAGCAGTAGGGAGACTAACTATGGCTACACCTTC.

The chain employs TRBV21-1 and TRBJ2-3; the table's D call of TRBD2 was not tested on the DNA. TRBV21-1 is termed a pseudogene. The CDR3 runs 17 residues. CDR3 coding DNA: TGTGCCAGCAGCAAAGGTGGGACTAGCGGGAGACCAGATACGCAGTATTTT. This encodes CASSKGGTSGRPDTQYF.

This chain's CDR3 is CASSKKGLAGETQYF. In DNA form, the CDR3 reads TGTGCCAGCAGTAAAAAAGGACTAGCGGGAGAGACCCAGTACTTC. The chain links TRBV2 to TRBJ2-5; 11 bases agree with TRBD2. Germline trimming cut 5 bases from V and 4 bases from J; bases unmatched to any gene: 6. CDR1 and CDR2 from the germline V gene are SNHLY and FYNNEI. There are 15 residues in the CDR3.